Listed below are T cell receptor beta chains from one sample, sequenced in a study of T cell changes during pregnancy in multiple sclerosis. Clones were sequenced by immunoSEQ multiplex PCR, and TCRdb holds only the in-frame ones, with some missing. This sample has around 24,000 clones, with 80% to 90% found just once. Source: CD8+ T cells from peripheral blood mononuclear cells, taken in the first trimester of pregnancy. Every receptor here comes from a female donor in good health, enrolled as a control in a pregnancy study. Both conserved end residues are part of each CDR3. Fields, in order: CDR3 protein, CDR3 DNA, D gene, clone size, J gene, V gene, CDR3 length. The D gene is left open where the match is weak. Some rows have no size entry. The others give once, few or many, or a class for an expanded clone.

CDR3aa: CASSLRDTQYF
CDR3nt: TGTGCCAGCAGCCTTCGAGATACGCAGTATTTT
d_gene: .
abundance: .
j_gene: TRBJ2-3
v_gene: TRBV7-9
len: 11

CDR3aa: CASSQDRGDPGLYGYTF
CDR3nt: TGCGCCAGCAGCCAAGATCGTGGGGATCCGGGGTTATATGGCTACACCTTC
d_gene: .
abundance: .
j_gene: TRBJ1-2
v_gene: TRBV4-3
len: 17

CDR3aa: CASSSGISYNEQFF
CDR3nt: TGTGCCAGCAGCTCGGGAATTTCCTACAATGAGCAGTTCTTC
d_gene: .
abundance: .
j_gene: TRBJ2-1
v_gene: TRBV7-9
len: 14

CDR3aa: CASSTLGQRVTF
CDR3nt: TGTGCCAGCTCAACCTTAGGACAGCGAGTTACCTTC
d_gene: .
abundance: .
j_gene: TRBJ1-2
v_gene: TRBV27
len: 12

CDR3aa: CASSQDSGKYGYTF
CDR3nt: TGCGCCAGCAGCCAAGACTCGGGGAAATATGGCTACACCTTC
d_gene: .
abundance: .
j_gene: TRBJ1-2
v_gene: TRBV4-3
len: 14

CDR3aa: CATSMEAGGESQYF
CDR3nt: TGTGCCACCAGCATGGAGGCGGGGGGGGAGAGTCAATACTTC
d_gene: TRBD2
abundance: once
j_gene: TRBJ2-5
v_gene: TRBV15
len: 14

CDR3aa: CASSQDPLSSGNTIYF
CDR3nt: TGTGCCAGCAGCCAAGATCCCCTCAGCTCTGGAAACACCATATATTTT
d_gene: .
abundance: .
j_gene: TRBJ1-3
v_gene: TRBV4-2
len: 16

CDR3aa: CASSKRTGVNSPLHF
CDR3nt: TGTGCCAGCAGTAAAAGGACAGGGGTTAATTCACCCCTCCACTTT
d_gene: TRBD1
abundance: .
j_gene: TRBJ1-6
v_gene: TRBV28
len: 15

CDR3aa: CASSLPTSGGPLQETQYF
CDR3nt: TGTGCCAGCAGCTTGCCGACTAGCGGGGGCCCTCTCCAAGAGACCCAGTACTTC
d_gene: TRBD2
abundance: .
j_gene: TRBJ2-5
v_gene: TRBV7-2
len: 18

CDR3aa: CASSSSGAGGLNEQFF
CDR3nt: TGTGCCAGCAGCTCGTCAGGAGCGGGGGGGCTAAATGAGCAGTTCTTC
d_gene: TRBD2
abundance: .
j_gene: TRBJ2-1
v_gene: TRBV7-2
len: 16

CDR3aa: CASSNGGSHYEQYF
CDR3nt: TGTGCCAGTAGTAACGGGGGGTCCCACTACGAGCAGTACTTC
d_gene: TRBD2
abundance: many
j_gene: TRBJ2-7
v_gene: TRBV19
len: 14

CDR3aa: CASSQDMGQGNEKLFF
CDR3nt: TGTGCCAGCAGCCAAGATATGGGACAAGGTAATGAAAAACTGTTTTTT
d_gene: .
abundance: .
j_gene: TRBJ1-4
v_gene: TRBV4-2
len: 16

CDR3aa: CASSLRGTEAFF
CDR3nt: TGTGCCAGCAGCTTGCGGGGGACTGAAGCTTTCTTT
d_gene: .
abundance: .
j_gene: TRBJ1-1
v_gene: TRBV5-6
len: 12

CDR3aa: CASSYGLRYEAFF
CDR3nt: TGTGCCAGCAGCTACGGGTTGCGCTATGAAGCTTTCTTT
d_gene: .
abundance: .
j_gene: TRBJ1-1
v_gene: TRBV11-2
len: 13

CDR3aa: CASSGIPPIRFHTDTQYF
CDR3nt: TGTGCCAGCAGCGGCATCCCACCAATCCGTTTTCACACAGATACGCAGTATTTT
d_gene: .
abundance: once
j_gene: TRBJ2-3
v_gene: TRBV5-4
len: 18

CDR3aa: CASRILAGGNEQFF
CDR3nt: TGCGCCAGCCGCATACTGGCGGGGGGGAATGAGCAGTTCTTC
d_gene: TRBD2
abundance: .
j_gene: TRBJ2-1
v_gene: TRBV4-1
len: 14

CDR3aa: CASSGGTSGDYEQYF
CDR3nt: TGCGCCAGCAGCGGGGGGACTAGCGGGGACTACGAGCAGTACTTC
d_gene: TRBD2
abundance: few
j_gene: TRBJ2-7
v_gene: TRBV5-1
len: 15

CDR3aa: CASSDEGQASYEQYF
CDR3nt: TGTGCCAGCAGTGATGAGGGACAGGCGTCCTACGAGCAGTACTTC
d_gene: TRBD1
abundance: .
j_gene: TRBJ2-7
v_gene: TRBV6-1
len: 15

CDR3aa: CASSLFGAGGASYEQYF
CDR3nt: TGTGCCAGCAGCTTGTTTGGAGCAGGGGGCGCGAGTTACGAGCAGTACTTC
d_gene: TRBD1
abundance: .
j_gene: TRBJ2-7
v_gene: TRBV7-9
len: 17

CDR3aa: CASSLPPGTENIQYF
CDR3nt: TGTGCCAGCTCACTCCCCCCCGGGACAGAAAACATTCAGTACTTC
d_gene: TRBD1
abundance: .
j_gene: TRBJ2-4
v_gene: TRBV18
len: 15

CDR3aa: CASRLQLAGGLTDTQYF
CDR3nt: TGTGCCAGCAGACTGCAACTAGCGGGGGGACTCACAGATACGCAGTATTTT
d_gene: TRBD2
abundance: .
j_gene: TRBJ2-3
v_gene: TRBV7-8
len: 17

CDR3aa: CASSEAGYGYTF
CDR3nt: TGTGCCAGCAGTGAGGCTGGCTATGGCTACACCTTC
d_gene: .
abundance: .
j_gene: TRBJ1-2
v_gene: TRBV6-1
len: 12

CDR3aa: CASSEYRDTGELFF
CDR3nt: TGTGCCAGCAGTGAATACAGGGACACCGGGGAGCTGTTTTTT
d_gene: .
abundance: .
j_gene: TRBJ2-2
v_gene: TRBV25-1
len: 14

CDR3aa: CASETSPSTGELFF
CDR3nt: TGTGCCAGCGAGACTAGCCCTTCCACCGGGGAGCTGTTTTTT
d_gene: TRBD2
abundance: .
j_gene: TRBJ2-2
v_gene: TRBV6-6
len: 14

CDR3aa: CASGLTSGGQDTQYF
CDR3nt: TGTGCTAGTGGTTTGACTAGCGGGGGCCAAGATACGCAGTATTTT
d_gene: TRBD2
abundance: .
j_gene: TRBJ2-3
v_gene: TRBV12-5
len: 15

CDR3aa: CASREGTEYQETQYF
CDR3nt: TGTGCCAGCAGGGAGGGCACTGAGTACCAAGAGACCCAGTACTTC
d_gene: .
abundance: few
j_gene: TRBJ2-5
v_gene: TRBV28
len: 15

CDR3aa: CASSQDWGVQPQHF
CDR3nt: TGCGCCAGCAGCCAAGACTGGGGAGTTCAGCCCCAGCATTTT
d_gene: .
abundance: .
j_gene: TRBJ1-5
v_gene: TRBV4-3
len: 14

CDR3aa: CASSQRGGLYNEQFF
CDR3nt: TGCGCCAGCAGCCAGAGGGGGGGCCTCTACAATGAGCAGTTCTTC
d_gene: .
abundance: medium-sized
j_gene: TRBJ2-1
v_gene: TRBV4-3
len: 15

CDR3aa: CASSQTRADTQYF
CDR3nt: TGTGCCAGCAGTCAGACTAGAGCAGATACGCAGTATTTT
d_gene: .
abundance: .
j_gene: TRBJ2-3
v_gene: TRBV2
len: 13

CDR3aa: CASSPGGGATYEQYF
CDR3nt: TGTGCCAGCAGCCCTGGCGGGGGAGCTACCTACGAGCAGTACTTC
d_gene: TRBD2
abundance: .
j_gene: TRBJ2-7
v_gene: TRBV7-3
len: 15

CDR3aa: CASSQDQGWPNEKLFF
CDR3nt: TGCGCCAGCAGCCAAGATCAGGGGTGGCCTAATGAAAAACTGTTTTTT
d_gene: .
abundance: once
j_gene: TRBJ1-4
v_gene: TRBV4-3
len: 16

CDR3aa: CASSQQTSGELYEQYF
CDR3nt: TGCGCCAGCAGCCAACAGACTAGCGGGGAACTCTACGAGCAGTACTTC
d_gene: TRBD2
abundance: .
j_gene: TRBJ2-7
v_gene: TRBV4-3
len: 16

CDR3aa: CASTPAGGSNEQFF
CDR3nt: TGTGCCAGCACCCCGGCCGGGGGATCCAATGAGCAGTTCTTC
d_gene: .
abundance: .
j_gene: TRBJ2-1
v_gene: TRBV7-3
len: 14

CDR3aa: CATTPPGGGAIGELFF
CDR3nt: TGTGCCACTACCCCCCCGGGAGGGGGCGCGATCGGGGAGCTGTTTTTT
d_gene: .
abundance: .
j_gene: TRBJ2-2
v_gene: TRBV28
len: 16

CDR3aa: CASGVRDRGIGGELFF
CDR3nt: TGTGCCAGCGGCGTCCGGGACAGGGGGATAGGAGGGGAGCTGTTTTTT
d_gene: TRBD1
abundance: .
j_gene: TRBJ2-2
v_gene: TRBV5-4
len: 16

CDR3aa: CAWSQGLAGGLGEQFF
CDR3nt: TGTGCCTGGAGTCAGGGACTAGCGGGGGGGCTAGGTGAGCAGTTCTTC
d_gene: TRBD2
abundance: .
j_gene: TRBJ2-1
v_gene: TRBV30
len: 16

CDR3aa: CASTIWGGEADTQYF
CDR3nt: TGTGCCAGCACCATTTGGGGCGGGGAGGCAGATACGCAGTATTTT
d_gene: .
abundance: .
j_gene: TRBJ2-3
v_gene: TRBV7-9
len: 15

CDR3aa: CASRGDRDKSNTGELFF
CDR3nt: TGTGCCAGCAGAGGGGACAGGGATAAATCGAACACCGGGGAGCTGTTTTTT
d_gene: TRBD1
abundance: .
j_gene: TRBJ2-2
v_gene: TRBV2
len: 17

CDR3aa: CASSLKGQGNEQYF
CDR3nt: TGTGCCAGCAGCTTAAAGGGACAGGGGAACGAGCAGTACTTC
d_gene: TRBD1
abundance: .
j_gene: TRBJ2-7
v_gene: TRBV7-8
len: 14

CDR3aa: CASSFSAQGGNQPQHF
CDR3nt: TGTGCCAGCAGTTTTTCGGCGCAGGGGGGCAATCAGCCCCAGCATTTT
d_gene: TRBD1
abundance: once
j_gene: TRBJ1-5
v_gene: TRBV2
len: 16

CDR3aa: CASSLSPEGSGPLHF
CDR3nt: TGTGCCAGCAGTTTATCCCCCGAAGGGAGCGGGCCTTTGCACTTC
d_gene: .
abundance: .
j_gene: TRBJ2-7
v_gene: TRBV27
len: 15

CDR3aa: CASSLGGGTVDEKLFF
CDR3nt: TGTGCCAGCAGCTTAGGGGGCGGGACAGTAGATGAAAAACTGTTTTTT
d_gene: TRBD1
abundance: .
j_gene: TRBJ1-4
v_gene: TRBV7-9
len: 16

CDR3aa: CASSLDKNTEAFF
CDR3nt: TGTGCCAGCAGTTTGGACAAAAACACTGAAGCTTTCTTT
d_gene: .
abundance: .
j_gene: TRBJ1-1
v_gene: TRBV6-5
len: 13

CDR3aa: CASSQAAGAGDFANTEAFF
CDR3nt: TGCGCCAGCAGCCAAGCAGCGGGGGCGGGGGACTTTGCGAACACTGAAGCTTTCTTT
d_gene: .
abundance: .
j_gene: TRBJ1-1
v_gene: TRBV4-3
len: 19

CDR3aa: CASSPTSGHEQYF
CDR3nt: TGTGCCAGCAGCCCGACCTCAGGCCACGAGCAGTACTTC
d_gene: .
abundance: .
j_gene: TRBJ2-7
v_gene: TRBV11-2
len: 13

CDR3aa: CASSTHRGNQPQHF
CDR3nt: TGTGCCAGCAGTACCCACAGGGGGAATCAGCCCCAGCATTTT
d_gene: TRBD1
abundance: .
j_gene: TRBJ1-5
v_gene: TRBV27
len: 14

CDR3aa: CASSQESRDSYEQYF
CDR3nt: TGCGCCAGCAGCCAAGAATCTCGAGATTCCTACGAGCAGTACTTC
d_gene: .
abundance: once
j_gene: TRBJ2-7
v_gene: TRBV4-3
len: 15

CDR3aa: CASSSTGNNSPLHF
CDR3nt: TGTGCCAGCAGCTCGACAGGGAATAATTCACCCCTCCACTTT
d_gene: TRBD1
abundance: once
j_gene: TRBJ1-6
v_gene: TRBV5-4
len: 14

CDR3aa: CASSPGSGGQGYQPQHF
CDR3nt: TGTGCCAGCAGCCCCGGGAGTGGGGGACAGGGTTATCAGCCCCAGCATTTT
d_gene: TRBD1
abundance: .
j_gene: TRBJ1-5
v_gene: TRBV7-8
len: 17

CDR3aa: CSAEEPGGYEQYF
CDR3nt: TGCAGCGCCGAGGAACCAGGGGGCTACGAGCAGTACTTC
d_gene: TRBD1
abundance: .
j_gene: TRBJ2-7
v_gene: TRBV29-1
len: 13

CDR3aa: CASQGAYTGELFF
CDR3nt: TGTGCCAGCCAAGGGGCTTACACCGGGGAGCTGTTTTTT
d_gene: .
abundance: once
j_gene: TRBJ2-2
v_gene: TRBV28
len: 13

CDR3aa: CASSQGGTSSYNEQFF
CDR3nt: TGCGCCAGCAGCCAGGGGGGGACGAGCTCCTACAATGAGCAGTTCTTC
d_gene: TRBD2
abundance: .
j_gene: TRBJ2-1
v_gene: TRBV4-3
len: 16

CDR3aa: CASSPSGGGHEQFF
CDR3nt: TGTGCCAGCAGTCCAAGCGGGGGGGGACATGAGCAGTTCTTC
d_gene: TRBD2
abundance: .
j_gene: TRBJ2-1
v_gene: TRBV6-1
len: 14

CDR3aa: CASSQDHIRGLGGYTF
CDR3nt: TGCGCCAGCAGCCAAGATCATATTAGGGGTTTAGGTGGCTACACCTTC
d_gene: .
abundance: .
j_gene: TRBJ1-2
v_gene: TRBV4-3
len: 16

CDR3aa: CASSPTPATGDDTEAFF
CDR3nt: TGTGCCAGCAGCCCGACCCCGGCGACAGGGGATGACACTGAAGCTTTCTTT
d_gene: TRBD1
abundance: .
j_gene: TRBJ1-1
v_gene: TRBV7-6
len: 17

CDR3aa: CASSPGGFYNEQFF
CDR3nt: TGTGCCAGCAGCCCAGGGGGATTTTACAATGAGCAGTTCTTC
d_gene: TRBD1
abundance: .
j_gene: TRBJ2-1
v_gene: TRBV11-1
len: 14

CDR3aa: CASSSSGTRTQYF
CDR3nt: TGTGCCAGCAGTTCTTCCGGGACTAGGACCCAGTACTTC
d_gene: TRBD2
abundance: .
j_gene: TRBJ2-5
v_gene: TRBV27
len: 13